The clone carrying this T cell receptor (beta chain) was observed many times. The sample belongs to a study of metastatic and nonmetastatic thyroid tumors. Ahead of thyroid surgery, no patient had received treatment of any kind. The length of the CDR3 is 13 residues. V was pared by 0 bases and J by 5 bases, with 6 bases between. The germline gives CDR1 SGDLS, CDR2 YYNGEE. TCRdb re-called the PCR reads with MiXCR. There are about 69,000 clones in the sample; approximately 15% occur only once, and about 6.5% lies in the top ten. The chain has TRBV9 and TRBJ2-1; no clear D gene. The receptor's source is a male donor with papillary thyroid cancer or a benign thyroid nodule (not recorded which). Some clones in this sample may be carry-over from other donors' samples. The specimen was blood. CDR3 DNA sequence: TGTGCCAGCAGCGTAGAAACTAACAATGAGCAGTTCTTC. This translates into CASSVETNNEQFF.